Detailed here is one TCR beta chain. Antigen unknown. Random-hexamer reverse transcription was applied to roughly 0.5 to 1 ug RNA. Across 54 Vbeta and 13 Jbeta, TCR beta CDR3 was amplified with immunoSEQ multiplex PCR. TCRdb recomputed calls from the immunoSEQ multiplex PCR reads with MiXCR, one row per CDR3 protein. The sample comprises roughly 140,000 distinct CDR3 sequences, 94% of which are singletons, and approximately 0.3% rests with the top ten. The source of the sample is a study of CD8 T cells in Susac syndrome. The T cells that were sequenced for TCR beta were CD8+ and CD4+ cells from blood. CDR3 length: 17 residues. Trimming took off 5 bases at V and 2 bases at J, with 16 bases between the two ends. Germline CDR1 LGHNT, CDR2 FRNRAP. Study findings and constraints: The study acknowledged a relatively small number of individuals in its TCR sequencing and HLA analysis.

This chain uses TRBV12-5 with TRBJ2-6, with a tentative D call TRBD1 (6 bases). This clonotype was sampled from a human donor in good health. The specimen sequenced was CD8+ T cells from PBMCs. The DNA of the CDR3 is TGTGCTAGTGGTCTCAGACAGGCCCATACTGGGGCCAACGTCCTGACTTTC. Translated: CASGLRQAHTGANVLTF.